Included here is one TCR beta chain sequence, with context. CDR3 length equals 16 residues. Germline V gives CDR1 SGHAT, CDR2 FQNNGV. V was shortened by 1 base and J by 2 bases, with 14 bases between the two germline ends. Peripheral blood genomic DNA, not sorted cells or RNA, was the template. This sample stems from a study of T cell repertoires in aging, cancer and after chemotherapy. Looking at the study overall: The full dataset contained several million TCR reads.

Rearranged V-D-J TRB sequences were amplified with a mixed TRB-A/B primer pool. TCRdb reanalysed the multiplex PCR reads using MiXCR and keeps one entry per CDR3 protein. The sample shows some 19,000 distinct CDR3 sequences, roughly 35% of them seen only once. This chain uses TRBV11-2 with TRBJ2-5; no definite D call. The specimen was blood. This receptor was identified in a human donor with a solid tumor. CDR3 region: CASSLARGGRQETQYF. In DNA form, the CDR3 reads TGTGCCAGCAGCTTAGCCCGTGGCGGAAGACAAGAGACCCAGTACTTC. Combining the CDR3 with reference TRBV11-2 and TRBJ2-5 gives the whole variable domain EAGVAQSPRYKIIEKRQSVAFWCNPISGHATLYWYQQILGQGPKLLIQFQNNGVVDDSQLPKDRFSAERLKGVDSTLKIQPAKLEDSAVYLCASSLARGGRQETQYFGPGTRLLVL.